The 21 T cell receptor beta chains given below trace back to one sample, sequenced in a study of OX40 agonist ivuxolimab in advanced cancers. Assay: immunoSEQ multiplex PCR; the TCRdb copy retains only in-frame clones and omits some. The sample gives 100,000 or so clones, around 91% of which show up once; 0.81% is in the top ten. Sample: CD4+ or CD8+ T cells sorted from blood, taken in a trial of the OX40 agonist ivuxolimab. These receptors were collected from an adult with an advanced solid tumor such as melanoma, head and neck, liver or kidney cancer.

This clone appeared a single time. In nucleotides, the CDR3 is TGTGCCAGCAGCGCCCTCACAGGGAACGGGGAGCTGTTTTTT. Residues: CASSALTGNGELFF. The chain uses TRBV9 and TRBJ2-2; a weak D match, TRBD1 (6 bases). Per germline, CDR1 SGDLS and CDR2 YYNGEE. The CDR3 has 14 amino acids. Deletions cut 3 bases from V and 7 bases from J, with 13 bases between.

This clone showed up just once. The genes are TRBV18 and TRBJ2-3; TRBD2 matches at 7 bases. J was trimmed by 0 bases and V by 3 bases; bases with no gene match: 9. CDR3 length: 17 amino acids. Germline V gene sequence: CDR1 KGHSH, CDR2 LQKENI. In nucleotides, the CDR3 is TGTGCCAGCTCACCCTTTACGGGGGGTACTAGCACAGATACGCAGTATTTT. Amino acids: CASSPFTGGTSTDTQYF.

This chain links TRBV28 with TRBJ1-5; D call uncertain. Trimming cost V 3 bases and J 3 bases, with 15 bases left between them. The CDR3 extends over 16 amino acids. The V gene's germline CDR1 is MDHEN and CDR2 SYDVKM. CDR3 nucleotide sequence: TGTGCCAGCAGTTTTTCGGGTTATGGGTCCAATCAGCCCCAGCATTTT. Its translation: CASSFSGYGSNQPQHF.

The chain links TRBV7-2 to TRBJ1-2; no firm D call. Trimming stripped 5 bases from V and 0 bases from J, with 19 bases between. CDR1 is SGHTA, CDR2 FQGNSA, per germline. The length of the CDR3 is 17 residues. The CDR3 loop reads CASSQRGPGATNYGYTF. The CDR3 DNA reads TGTGCCAGCAGCCAACGAGGACCCGGCGCTACTAACTATGGCTACACCTTC.

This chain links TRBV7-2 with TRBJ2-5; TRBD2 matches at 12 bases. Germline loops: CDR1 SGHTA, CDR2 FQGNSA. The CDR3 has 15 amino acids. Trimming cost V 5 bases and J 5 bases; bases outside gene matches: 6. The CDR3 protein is CASSPTTSGSETQYF. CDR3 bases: TGTGCCAGCAGCCCTACGACTAGCGGGAGTGAGACCCAGTACTTC.

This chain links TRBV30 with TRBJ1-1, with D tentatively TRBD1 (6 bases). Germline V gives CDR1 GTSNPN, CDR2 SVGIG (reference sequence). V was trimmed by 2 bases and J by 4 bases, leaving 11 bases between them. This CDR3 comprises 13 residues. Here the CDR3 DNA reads TGTGCCTGGAGTAGGGGGGCAGGCACTGAAGCTTTCTTT. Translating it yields CAWSRGAGTEAFF.

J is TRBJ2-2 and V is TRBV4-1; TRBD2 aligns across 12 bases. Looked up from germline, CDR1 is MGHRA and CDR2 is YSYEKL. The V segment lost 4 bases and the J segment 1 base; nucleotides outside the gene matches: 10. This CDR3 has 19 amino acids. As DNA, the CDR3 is TGCGCCAGCAGCCCCCTAGGACTAGCGGGGTTGCAGAACACCGGGGAGCTGTTTTTT. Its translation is CASSPLGLAGLQNTGELFF.

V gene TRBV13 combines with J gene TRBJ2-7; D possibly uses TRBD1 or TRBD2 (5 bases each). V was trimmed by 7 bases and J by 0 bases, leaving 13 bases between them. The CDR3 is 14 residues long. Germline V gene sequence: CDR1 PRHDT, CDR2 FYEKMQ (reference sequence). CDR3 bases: TGTGCCAGCAACCAGAAGGGGAGCTCCTACGAGCAGTACTTC. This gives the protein CASNQKGSSYEQYF.

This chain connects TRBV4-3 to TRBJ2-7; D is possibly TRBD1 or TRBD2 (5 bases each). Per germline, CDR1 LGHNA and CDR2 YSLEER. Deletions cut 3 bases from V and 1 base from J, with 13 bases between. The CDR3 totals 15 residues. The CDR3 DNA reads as TGCGCCAGCAGCCAGTGGGGGTTAGTTTCCTACGAGCAGTACTTC. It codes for CASSQWGLVSYEQYF.

The CDR3 nucleotides read TGTGCCAGCAGCTCATTAACCGACAGGGGACACGAGCAGTACTTC. This encodes CASSSLTDRGHEQYF. The chain joins TRBV11-3 to TRBJ2-7; 8 bases align to TRBD1. The germline V gene encodes CDR1 SGHNT and CDR2 YENEEA. V trimming: 4 bases; J trimming: 5 bases; junction bases outside the gene matches: 10. The CDR3 contains 15 residues.

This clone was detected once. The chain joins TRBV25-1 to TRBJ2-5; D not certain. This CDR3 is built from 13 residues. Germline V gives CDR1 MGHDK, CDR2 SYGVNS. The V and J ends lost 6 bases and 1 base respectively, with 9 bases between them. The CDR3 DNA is TGTGCCAGCAGACATACGGTCCAAGAGACCCAGTACTTC. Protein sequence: CASRHTVQETQYF.

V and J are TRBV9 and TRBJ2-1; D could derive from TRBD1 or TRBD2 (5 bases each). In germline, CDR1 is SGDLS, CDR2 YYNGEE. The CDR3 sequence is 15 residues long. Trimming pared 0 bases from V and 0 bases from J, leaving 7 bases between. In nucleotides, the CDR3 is TGTGCCAGCAGCGTAGTTGGGGGCTCCTACAATGAGCAGTTCTTC. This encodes CASSVVGGSYNEQFF.

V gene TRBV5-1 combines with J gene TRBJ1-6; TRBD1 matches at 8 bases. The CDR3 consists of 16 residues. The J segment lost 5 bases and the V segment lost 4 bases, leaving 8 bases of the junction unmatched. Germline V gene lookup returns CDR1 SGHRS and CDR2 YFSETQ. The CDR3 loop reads CASSVTGDVNNSPLHF. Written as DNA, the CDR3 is TGCGCCAGCAGCGTGACAGGGGACGTCAATAATTCACCCCTCCACTTT. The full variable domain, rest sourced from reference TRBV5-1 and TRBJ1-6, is KAGVTQTPRYLIKTRGQQVTLSCSPISGHRSVSWYQQTPGQGLQFLFEYFSETQRNKGNFPGRFSGRQFSNSRSEMNVSTLELGDSALYLCASSVTGDVNNSPLHFGNGTRLTVT.

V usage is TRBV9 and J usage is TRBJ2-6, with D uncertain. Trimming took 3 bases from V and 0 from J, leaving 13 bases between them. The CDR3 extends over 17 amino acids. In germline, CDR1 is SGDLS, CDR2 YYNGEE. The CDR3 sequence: CASSEGRLNSGANVLTF. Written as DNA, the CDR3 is TGTGCCAGCAGCGAGGGCAGGCTTAACTCTGGGGCCAACGTCCTGACTTTC. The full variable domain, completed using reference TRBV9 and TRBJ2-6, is DSGVTQTPKHLITATGQRVTLRCSPRSGDLSVYWYQQSLDQGLQFLIQYYNGEERAKGNILERFSAQQFPDLHSELNLSSLELGDSALYFCASSEGRLNSGANVLTFGAGSRLTVL.

The DNA of the CDR3 is TGTGCCAGCAGCCGCAACAATCAGCCCCAGCATTTT. This translates into CASSRNNQPQHF. The chain has TRBV4-2 and TRBJ1-5; no firm D call. Germline CDR1 and CDR2: LGHNA and YNFKEQ. V lost 4 bases and J lost 3, with 4 bases in between. The CDR3 spans 12 residues.

This CDR3 is CASSIGTDTQYF. The CDR3 bases are TGTGCCAGTAGTATAGGAACAGATACGCAGTATTTT. J is TRBJ2-3 and V is TRBV19; D is undetermined. CDR1 and CDR2 (germline): LNHDA, SQIVND (reference sequence). The CDR3 is made up of 12 amino acids. Trimming took off 1 base at V and 3 bases at J, with 2 bases between the two ends. Together with reference TRBV19 and TRBJ2-3, the CDR3 gives the full variable domain: DGGITQSPKYLFRKEGQNVTLSCEQNLNHDAMYWYRQDPGQGLRLIYYSQIVNDFQKGDIAEGYSVSREKKESFPLTVTSAQKNPTAFYLCASSIGTDTQYFGPGTRLTVL.

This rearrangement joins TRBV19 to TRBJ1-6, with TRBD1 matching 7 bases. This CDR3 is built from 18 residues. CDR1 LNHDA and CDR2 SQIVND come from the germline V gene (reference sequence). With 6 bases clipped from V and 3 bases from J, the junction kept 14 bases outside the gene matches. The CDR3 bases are TGTGCCAGTAGCCGGATCCCGGGACAGCAAAACTATAATTCACCCCTCCACTTT. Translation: CASSRIPGQQNYNSPLHF.

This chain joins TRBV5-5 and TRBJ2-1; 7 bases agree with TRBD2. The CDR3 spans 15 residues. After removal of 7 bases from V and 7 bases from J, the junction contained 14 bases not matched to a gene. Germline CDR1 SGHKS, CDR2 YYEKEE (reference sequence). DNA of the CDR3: TGTGCCAGCTCCCCCAGTGGGCGGGAGAGGAATGAGCAGTTCTTC. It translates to CASSPSGRERNEQFF.

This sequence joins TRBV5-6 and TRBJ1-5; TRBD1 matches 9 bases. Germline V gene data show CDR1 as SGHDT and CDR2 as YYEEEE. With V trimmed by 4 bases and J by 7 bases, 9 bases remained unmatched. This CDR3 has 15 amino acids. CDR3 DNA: TGTGCCAGCAGCCTGTGGGACAGGGCGGCCCAGCCCCAGCATTTT. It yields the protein CASSLWDRAAQPQHF.

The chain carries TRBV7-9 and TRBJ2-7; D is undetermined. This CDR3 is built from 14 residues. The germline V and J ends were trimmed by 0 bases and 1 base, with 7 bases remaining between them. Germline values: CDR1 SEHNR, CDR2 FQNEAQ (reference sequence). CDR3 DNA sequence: TGTGCCAGCAGCTTAGCGTTTGGGTCCTACGAGCAGTACTTC. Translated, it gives CASSLAFGSYEQYF.

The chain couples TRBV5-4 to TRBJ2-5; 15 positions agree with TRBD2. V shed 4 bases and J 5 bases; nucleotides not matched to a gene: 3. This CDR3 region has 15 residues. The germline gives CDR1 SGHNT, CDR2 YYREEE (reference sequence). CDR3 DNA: TGTGCCAGCAGCCGGACTAGCGGGAGGGTGGAGACCCAGTACTTC. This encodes CASSRTSGRVETQYF.